This T cell receptor beta chain was found in a study of shared clonotypes between healthy human individuals. This clone was found once. The CDR3 covers 16 residues. The germline V gene encodes CDR1 SGHRS and CDR2 YFSETQ. Trimming removed 0 bases from V and 2 bases from J; junction bases left unmatched: 6. Every donor, a Caucasian adult, lived in Nashville, Tennessee. Assay used: immunoSEQ multiplex PCR; TCRdb lists only in-frame clones, some missing. The top ten clones hold more than 0.12% of a sample with 2 million to 3 million clones, around 94% of them seen once. The sequence derives from a young man in good health. Sequenced material: naive CD4+ T cells sorted from blood. The sample's subset: CD45RA+ positively selected. J is TRBJ2-7 and V is TRBV5-1; 9 bases are a match to TRBD2. The CDR3 protein is CASSLVNERGAYEQYF. In nucleotides, the CDR3 is TGCGCCAGCAGCTTGGTTAATGAGCGGGGGGCCTACGAGCAGTACTTC.